Below are 10 T cell receptor beta chains sequenced from a single sample in a study of CD8 T cells in Susac syndrome. The RNA, about 0.45 to 1 ug, was put through reverse transcription using random hexamers. TCRdb processed the immunoSEQ multiplex PCR reads anew with MiXCR; each CDR3 protein has one entry. The sample yields over 100,000 distinct CDR3 sequences, over 90% seen once. Specimen: CD8+ T cells from PBMCs. These receptors originate from a human donor with Susac syndrome.

The gene calls are TRBV2 and TRBJ1-5; a possible D gene is TRBD1 (6 bases). There are 16 residues in the CDR3. Between the trimmed V and J ends, which lost 7 bases and 1 base, there was a span of 17 bases. Germline-derived CDR1 and CDR2 are SNHLY and FYNNEI. The CDR3 sequence: CASTPGGGPSNQPQHF. In nucleotides, the CDR3 is TGTGCCAGCACTCCCGGGGGGGGGCCGAGCAATCAGCCCCAGCATTTT. Variable domain in full (rest from reference TRBV2 and TRBJ1-5): EPEVTQTPSHQVTQMGQEVILRCVPISNHLYFYWYRQILGQKVEFLVSFYNNEISEKSEIFDDQFSVERPDGSNFTLKIRSTKLEDSAMYFCASTPGGGPSNQPQHFGDGTRLSIL.

The chain employs TRBV9 and TRBJ2-1; 7 bases agree with TRBD2. V lost 4 bases to trimming and J lost 3 bases; unmatched junction nucleotides: 7. Germline loops: CDR1 SGDLS, CDR2 YYNGEE. The CDR3 loop spans 15 amino acids. The CDR3 region has the DNA TGTGCCAGCAGCCAATCAGGACTAGGCTACAATGAGCAGTTCTTC. As protein: CASSQSGLGYNEQFF. Filled out from reference TRBV9 and TRBJ2-1, the complete variable domain reads DSGVTQTPKHLITATGQRVTLRCSPRSGDLSVYWYQQSLDQGLQFLIQYYNGEERAKGNILERFSAQQFPDLHSELNLSSLELGDSALYFCASSQSGLGYNEQFFGPGTRLTVL.

For the CDR3, the DNA is TGTGCCAGCAGTAGTAGCGTAGGGGAAGCTAACTATGGCTACACCTTC. Translation gives CASSSSVGEANYGYTF. V usage is TRBV27 and J usage is TRBJ1-2; D might be TRBD1 (5 bases). The CDR3 extends over 16 amino acids. V was clipped by 5 bases and J by 0 bases, with 16 bases between them. CDR1 and CDR2 (germline): MNHEY, SMNVEV (reference sequence).

This sequence joins TRBV9 and TRBJ1-4, with D perhaps TRBD1 (5 bases). The V end lost 0 bases, the J end lost 0 bases, and 9 bases lay between the germline ends. The length of the CDR3 is 16 residues. CDR1 is SGDLS, CDR2 YYNGEE, per germline. The CDR3 DNA reads TGTGCCAGCAGCGTAGCTGGGGGAACAACTAATGAAAAACTGTTTTTT. The encoded protein is CASSVAGGTTNEKLFF.

This chain joins TRBV12-3 or TRBV12-4 and TRBJ1-1; the D is unclear. The CDR3 runs to 14 residues. With 5 bases removed from V and 1 base from J, the gap between germline ends came to 11 bases. The CDR3 region is CASSKSPGNTEAFF. The CDR3 DNA is TGTGCCAGCAGTAAGTCGCCAGGGAACACTGAAGCTTTCTTT.

The V call is TRBV5-1, the J call TRBJ2-7; D remains unclear. Germline assignment: CDR1 SGHRS and CDR2 YFSETQ. V was trimmed by 4 bases and J by 0 bases, leaving 11 bases between them. The length of the CDR3 is 14 residues. CDR3 nucleotides: TGCGCCAGCAGCCTGTATCAGAGCTCCTACGAGCAGTACTTC. This sequence encodes CASSLYQSSYEQYF.

The V gene is TRBV9, the J gene TRBJ2-2, with D uncertain. Trimming left V 2 bases short and J 7 bases short, with 12 bases between. Germline CDR1 and CDR2: SGDLS and YYNGEE. This CDR3 region has 14 residues. The CDR3 spells CASSVKPEHGELFF. The CDR3 nucleotides are TGTGCCAGCAGCGTTAAGCCCGAGCACGGGGAGCTGTTTTTT.

The chain has TRBV9 and TRBJ1-1, with a tentative D call TRBD1 (6 bases). With 4 bases removed from V and 7 bases from J, the gap between germline ends came to 11 bases. The germline V gene encodes CDR1 SGDLS and CDR2 YYNGEE. The CDR3 runs 12 residues. As DNA, the CDR3 is TGTGCCAGCAGCTCAGGGGCTGGTGAAGCTTTCTTT. Its translation is CASSSGAGEAFF.

The chain carries TRBV6-7 and TRBJ2-1; 7 positions agree with TRBD1. TRBV6-7 is an open reading frame, and its role is uncertain. The CDR3 runs to 12 residues. V dropped 7 bases and J dropped 5; count of bases not matched to a gene: 2. CDR3 amino acids: CASKGTDNEQFF. The CDR3, as DNA: TGTGCCAGCAAAGGGACAGACAATGAGCAGTTCTTC.

This sequence joins TRBV20-1 and TRBJ1-1; 8 bases are shared with TRBD1. The J segment lost 1 base and the V segment lost 6 bases, leaving 10 bases of the junction unmatched. Germline V gives CDR1 DFQATT, CDR2 SNEGSKA (reference sequence). This CDR3 is 15 amino acids long. The CDR3 spells CSAGLAGGWNTEAFF. The CDR3 DNA reads as TGCAGTGCCGGGCTAGCAGGGGGCTGGAACACTGAAGCTTTCTTT.